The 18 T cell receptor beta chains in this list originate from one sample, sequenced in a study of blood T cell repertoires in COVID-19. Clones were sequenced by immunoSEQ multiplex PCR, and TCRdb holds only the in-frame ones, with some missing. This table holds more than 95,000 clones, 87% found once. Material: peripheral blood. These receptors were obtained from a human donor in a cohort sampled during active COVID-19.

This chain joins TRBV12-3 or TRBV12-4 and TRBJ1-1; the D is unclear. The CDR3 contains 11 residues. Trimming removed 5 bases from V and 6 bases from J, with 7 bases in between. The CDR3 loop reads CASSLRSEAFF. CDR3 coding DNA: TGTGCCAGCAGTCTGAGGTCTGAAGCTTTCTTT.

In DNA, the CDR3 is TGTGCCAGCAGTGGATTCGGGTCCACAGGGAGAAACTACTACGAGCAGTACTTC. Its protein is CASSGFGSTGRNYYEQYF. V gene TRBV25-1 combines with J gene TRBJ2-7; possibly TRBD1 for D (6 bases). The CDR3 is 18 residues long. The V gene lost 4 bases and the J gene lost 3 bases, with 25 bases spanning the gap. Germline CDR1 MGHDK, CDR2 SYGVNS.

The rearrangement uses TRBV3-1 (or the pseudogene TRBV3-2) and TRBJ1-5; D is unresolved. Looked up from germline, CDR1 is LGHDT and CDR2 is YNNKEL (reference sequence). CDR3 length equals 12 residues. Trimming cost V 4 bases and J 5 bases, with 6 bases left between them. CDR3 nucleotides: TGTGCCAGCAGCCTGCGCGATCAGCCCCAGCATTTT. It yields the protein CASSLRDQPQHF.

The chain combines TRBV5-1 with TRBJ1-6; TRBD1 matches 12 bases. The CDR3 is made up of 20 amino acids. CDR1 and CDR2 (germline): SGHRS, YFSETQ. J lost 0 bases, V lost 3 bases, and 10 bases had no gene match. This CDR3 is CASSSVPGQGADSYNSPLHF. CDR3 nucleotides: TGCGCCAGCAGCTCCGTTCCGGGACAGGGGGCCGACTCCTATAATTCACCCCTCCACTTT.

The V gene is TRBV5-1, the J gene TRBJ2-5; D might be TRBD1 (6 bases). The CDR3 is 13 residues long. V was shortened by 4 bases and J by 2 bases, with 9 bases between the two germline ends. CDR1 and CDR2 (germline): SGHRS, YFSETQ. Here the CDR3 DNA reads TGCGCCAGCAGCACGGACAGTCAAGAGACCCAGTACTTC. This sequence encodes CASSTDSQETQYF.

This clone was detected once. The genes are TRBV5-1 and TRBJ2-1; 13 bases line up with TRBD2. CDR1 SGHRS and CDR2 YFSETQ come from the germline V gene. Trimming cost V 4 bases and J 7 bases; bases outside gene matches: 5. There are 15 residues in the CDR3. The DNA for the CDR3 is TGCGCCAGCAGCCAACTAGCGGGGGGGCCGAATGAGCAGTTCTTC. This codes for CASSQLAGGPNEQFF.

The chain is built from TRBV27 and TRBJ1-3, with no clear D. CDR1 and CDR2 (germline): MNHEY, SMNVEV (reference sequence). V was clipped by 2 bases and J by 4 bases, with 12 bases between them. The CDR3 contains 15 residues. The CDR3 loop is CASSLTGVRGNTIYF. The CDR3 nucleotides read TGTGCCAGCAGTTTAACGGGAGTTCGGGGAAACACCATATATTTT.

The CDR3 here is CASSMKTGNWDGYTF. In nucleotides, the CDR3 is TGTGCCAGTAGTATGAAGACAGGGAATTGGGATGGCTACACCTTC. The rearrangement uses TRBV19 and TRBJ1-2, with TRBD1 identical over 7 bases. J lost 6 bases, V lost 3 bases, and 10 bases had no gene match. The CDR3 spans 15 residues. Germline V gene data show CDR1 as LNHDA and CDR2 as SQIVND (reference sequence).

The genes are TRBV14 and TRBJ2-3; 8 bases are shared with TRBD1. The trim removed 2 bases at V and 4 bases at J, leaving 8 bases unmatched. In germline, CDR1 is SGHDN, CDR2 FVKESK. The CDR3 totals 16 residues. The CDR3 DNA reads TGTGCCAGCAGCCAAACTCTACAGGGGGGACCAGATACGCAGTATTTT. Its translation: CASSQTLQGGPDTQYF.

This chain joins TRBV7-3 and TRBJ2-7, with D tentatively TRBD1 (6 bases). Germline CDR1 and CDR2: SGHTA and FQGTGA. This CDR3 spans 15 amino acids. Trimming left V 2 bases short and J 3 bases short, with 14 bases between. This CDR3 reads CASSLGVGDNYEQYF. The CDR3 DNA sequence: TGTGCCAGCAGCTTAGGAGTAGGGGACAACTACGAGCAGTACTTC.

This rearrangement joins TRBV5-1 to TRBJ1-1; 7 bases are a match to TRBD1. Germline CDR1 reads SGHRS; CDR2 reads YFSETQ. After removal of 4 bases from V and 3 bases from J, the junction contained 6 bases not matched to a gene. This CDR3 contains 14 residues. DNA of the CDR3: TGCGCCAGCAGCCGTCTCAGGGGGGACACTGAAGCTTTCTTT. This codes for CASSRLRGDTEAFF.

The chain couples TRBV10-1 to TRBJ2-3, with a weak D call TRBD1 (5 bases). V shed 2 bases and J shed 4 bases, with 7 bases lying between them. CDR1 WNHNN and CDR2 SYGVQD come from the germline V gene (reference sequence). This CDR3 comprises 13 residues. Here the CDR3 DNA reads TGCGCCAGCAGTGAGCAGGGTTCAGATACGCAGTATTTT. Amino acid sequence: CASSEQGSDTQYF.

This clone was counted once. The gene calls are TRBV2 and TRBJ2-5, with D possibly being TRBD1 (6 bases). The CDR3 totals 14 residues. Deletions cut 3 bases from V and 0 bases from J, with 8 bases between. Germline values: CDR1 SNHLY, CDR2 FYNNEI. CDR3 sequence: CASSDRTDQETQYF. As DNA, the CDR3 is TGTGCCAGCAGTGACCGGACAGACCAAGAGACCCAGTACTTC.

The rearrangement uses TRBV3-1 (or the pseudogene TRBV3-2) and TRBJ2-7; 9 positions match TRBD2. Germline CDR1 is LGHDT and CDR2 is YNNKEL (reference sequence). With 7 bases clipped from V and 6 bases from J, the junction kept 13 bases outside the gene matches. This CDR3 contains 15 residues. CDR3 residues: CASNQGSSGKSEQYF. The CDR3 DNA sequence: TGTGCCAGCAACCAGGGGTCTAGCGGGAAGAGCGAGCAGTACTTC.

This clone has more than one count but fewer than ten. CDR3 DNA sequence: TGTGCCAGCAGCTTAGAGCCCGATACCTACGAGCAGTACTTC. Its translation is CASSLEPDTYEQYF. The chain links TRBV7-6 to TRBJ2-7; D gene uncertain. CDR3 length: 14 amino acids. The V end lost 1 base, the J end lost 2 bases, and 9 bases lay between the germline ends. Germline V CDR1 and CDR2: SGHVS, FNYEAQ.

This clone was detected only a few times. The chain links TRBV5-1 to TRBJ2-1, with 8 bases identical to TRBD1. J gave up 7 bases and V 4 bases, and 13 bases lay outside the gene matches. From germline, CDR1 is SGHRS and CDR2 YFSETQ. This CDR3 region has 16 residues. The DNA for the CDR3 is TGCGCCAGCAGCCTTGATGGACAGGGATCGAGGAATGAGCAGTTCTTC. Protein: CASSLDGQGSRNEQFF.

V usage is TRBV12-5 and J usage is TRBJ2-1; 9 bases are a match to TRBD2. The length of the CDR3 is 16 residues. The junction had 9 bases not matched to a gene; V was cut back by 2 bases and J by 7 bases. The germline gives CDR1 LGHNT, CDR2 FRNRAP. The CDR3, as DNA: TGTGCTAGTGGTTTGAACGGACTAGCGACGGGGAATGAGCAGTTCTTC. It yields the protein CASGLNGLATGNEQFF.

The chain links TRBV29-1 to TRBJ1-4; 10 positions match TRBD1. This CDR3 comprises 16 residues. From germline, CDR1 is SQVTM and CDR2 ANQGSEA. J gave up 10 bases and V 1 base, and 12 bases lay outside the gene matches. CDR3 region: CSVEGTGGFEGGKLFF. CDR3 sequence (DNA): TGCAGCGTTGAAGGGACAGGGGGATTTGAGGGTGGAAAACTGTTTTTT.